A single sample is the source of the 7 T cell receptor beta chains below, sequenced in a study of blood T cell repertoires in COVID-19. This table comes from immunoSEQ multiplex PCR, and its TCRdb copy is limited to in-frame clones, with some not included. The table lists 250,000 to 300,000 clones, 85% to 90% of them singletons. Specimen: PBMCs or T cells enriched from blood (not recorded which). These receptors were obtained from an older woman in a cohort exposed to, infected with or recovered from COVID-19 (not recorded which).

This rearrangement joins TRBV28 to TRBJ2-1; 8 bases are shared with TRBD1. The CDR3 consists of 17 residues. Trimming removed 6 bases from V and 4 bases from J; junction bases left unmatched: 14. Germline V CDR1 and CDR2: MDHEN, SYDVKM. The CDR3 region is CASSSPLSGGAYNEQFF. In nucleotides, the CDR3 is TGTGCCAGCAGCTCACCACTCTCAGGGGGCGCGTACAATGAGCAGTTCTTC.

The genes are TRBV11-1 and TRBJ1-1; the match to TRBD1 covers 11 bases. Germline CDR1 is SGHAT and CDR2 is FQDESV (reference sequence). This CDR3 has 15 residues. The V segment lost 3 bases and the J segment 1 base; nucleotides outside the gene matches: 1. CDR3 DNA: TGTGCCAGCAGCTTGGACAGGGGGCCGAACACTGAAGCTTTCTTT. It yields the protein CASSLDRGPNTEAFF.

The chain is built from TRBV5-6 and TRBJ1-5, with D hard to call. CDR3 length: 15 residues. Trimming removed 0 bases from V and 0 bases from J, with 7 bases in between. Germline loops: CDR1 SGHDT, CDR2 YYEEEE. The CDR3 loop is CASSLGEISNQPQHF. The CDR3 DNA sequence: TGTGCCAGCAGCTTGGGGGAGATTAGCAATCAGCCCCAGCATTTT.

The sample holds a few counts of this clone. CDR3: CASSKDRVNQPQHF. The DNA for the CDR3 is TGTGCCAGCAGTAAGGACAGGGTGAATCAGCCCCAGCATTTT. The chain joins TRBV28 to TRBJ1-5; TRBD1 matches at 8 bases. CDR1 and CDR2 from the germline V gene are MDHEN and SYDVKM. The length of the CDR3 is 14 residues. J was trimmed by 4 bases and V by 5 bases; bases with no gene match: 4.

This rearrangement joins TRBV21-1 to TRBJ2-1; the table's D call, TRBD2, has no DNA check behind it. TRBV21-1 is listed as a pseudogene. CDR3 length: 15 amino acids. The CDR3 sequence is CASSTGTSSYNEQFF. CDR3 nucleotide sequence: TGTGCCAGCAGTACCGGGACTAGTTCCTACAATGAGCAGTTCTTC.

The CDR3 protein is CASSPRTGDGYTF. Written as DNA, the CDR3 is TGTGCCAGCAGCCCAAGAACAGGGGATGGCTACACCTTC. The gene calls are TRBV7-9 and TRBJ1-2; 7 bases align to TRBD1. This CDR3 has 13 amino acids. CDR1 is SEHNR, CDR2 FQNEAQ, per germline (reference sequence). V lost 5 bases, J lost 6 bases, and 6 bases stayed unmatched.

The J gene is TRBJ2-3, the V gene TRBV15; D remains unclear. Trimming removed 0 bases at V and 5 bases at J, with 12 bases between. Germline V CDR1 and CDR2: LNHNV, YYDKDF (reference sequence). The CDR3 length is 15 residues. CDR3 loop: CATSREVPRRDTQYF. The CDR3 DNA reads TGTGCCACCAGCAGAGAGGTCCCCCGCAGAGATACGCAGTATTTT.